The 20 T cell receptor beta chains below all came from one sample that was sequenced in a study of identical twins. TCRdb reprocessed the 5' RACE reads via MiXCR and lists one record per CDR3 protein. The table lists some 760,000 distinct CDR3 sequences, 15% to 20% of them singletons. In addition, the sample was reused for a study of T cells expressing NK-cell markers.

What was sequenced was PBMCs. These receptors were collected from a woman younger than 35 in good health.

This clonotype was counted only a few times. V gene TRBV12-3 or TRBV12-4 combines with J gene TRBJ1-1; D remains unclear. The CDR3 runs 12 residues. V was trimmed by 6 bases and J by 9 bases, leaving 14 bases between them. The CDR3 DNA reads TGTGCCAGCAGCCAAGTCCAAAACAAAGCTTTCTTT. Translating gives CASSQVQNKAFF.

The gene calls are TRBV7-6 and TRBJ1-3; no clear D gene. Germline CDR1 SGHVS, CDR2 FNYEAQ. Trimming removed 0 bases from V and 3 bases from J, with 12 bases in between. The CDR3 extends over 16 amino acids. The CDR3 spells CASSLAWGAVGNTIYF. The CDR3 DNA follows: TGTGCCAGCAGCTTAGCGTGGGGTGCGGTTGGAAACACCATATATTTT. Based on the CDR3 plus reference TRBV7-6 and TRBJ1-3, the full variable domain is GAGVSQSPRYKVTKRGQDVALRCDPISGHVSLYWYRQALGQGPEFLTYFNYEAQQDKSGLPNDRFSAERPEGSISTLTIQRTEQRDSAMYRCASSLAWGAVGNTIYFGEGSWLTVV.

The V call is TRBV6-1, the J call TRBJ2-3; D may match TRBD1 or TRBD2 (5 bases each). V was cut by 6 bases and J by 10 bases, with 17 bases left in between. This CDR3 comprises 13 residues. Per the germline V gene, CDR1 is MNHNS and CDR2 is SASEGT. The CDR3: CASRTRDLHAQYF. The CDR3, as DNA: TGTGCCAGCAGGACCCGGGACCTTCATGCGCAGTATTTT.

This clonotype was counted a few times. The chain is built from TRBV9 and TRBJ2-7; 7 positions match TRBD2. The germline gives CDR1 SGDLS, CDR2 YYNGEE. V was pared by 4 bases and J by 0 bases, with 7 bases of the junction left unmatched. The CDR3 runs 15 residues. For the CDR3, the DNA is TGTGCCAGCAGCCCCTCAGCGGGGAACTCCTACGAGCAGTACTTC. Translated, it gives CASSPSAGNSYEQYF. Supplemented by reference TRBV9 and TRBJ2-7, the full variable domain reads DSGVTQTPKHLITATGQRVTLRCSPRSGDLSVYWYQQSLDQGLQFLIQYYNGEERAKGNILERFSAQQFPDLHSELNLSSLELGDSALYFCASSPSAGNSYEQYFGPGTRLTVT.

This clonotype was observed a few times. The chain uses TRBV20-1 and TRBJ2-3; 11 bases map to TRBD2. Germline CDR1 reads DFQATT; CDR2 reads SNEGSKA (reference sequence). Germline trimming cut 6 bases from V and 1 base from J; bases unmatched to any gene: 6. CDR3 length: 15 residues. In DNA form, the CDR3 reads TGCAGTGCCTGGCGACTAGCGGGGCGCACAGATACGCAGTATTTT. Its translation is CSAWRLAGRTDTQYF.

This clonotype was recorded a few times. The chain links TRBV14 to TRBJ2-1; D tentatively reads TRBD1 or TRBD2 (5 bases each). The V end lost 4 bases, the J end lost 4 bases, and 14 bases lay between the germline ends. The CDR3 spans 15 residues. Germline V CDR1 and CDR2: SGHDN, FVKESK. CDR3 region: CASSPSGAVYNEQFF. The CDR3 nucleotides are TGTGCCAGCAGCCCCTCCGGGGCCGTGTACAATGAGCAGTTCTTC. Full variable domain (rest looked up from reference TRBV14 and TRBJ2-1): EAGVTQFPSHSVIEKGQTVTLRCDPISGHDNLYWYRRVMGKEIKFLLHFVKESKQDESGMPNNRFLAERTGGTYSTLKVQPAELEDSGVYFCASSPSGAVYNEQFFGPGTRLTVL.

The chain has TRBV29-1 and TRBJ2-3, with 11 nucleotides matching TRBD2. The J segment lost 3 bases and the V segment lost 5 bases, leaving 7 bases of the junction unmatched. Germline V gene data show CDR1 as SQVTM and CDR2 as ANQGSEA. The CDR3 length is 15 residues. The chain's CDR3 is CSVPRLAGNTDTQYF. CDR3 in DNA: TGCAGCGTTCCTAGACTAGCGGGAAATACAGATACGCAGTATTTT.

The chain carries TRBV12-3 or TRBV12-4 and TRBJ1-4, with 7 positions matching TRBD1. The CDR3 has 17 amino acids. J was trimmed by 4 bases and V by 5 bases; bases with no gene match: 13. The CDR3 spells CASSPRTGSWYNEKLFF. DNA for the CDR3: TGTGCCAGCAGTCCGCGGACAGGAAGCTGGTATAATGAAAAACTGTTTTTT.

The chain is built from TRBV7-2 and TRBJ2-2; D unresolved. Trimming cost V 4 bases and J 3 bases, with 15 bases left between them. The CDR3 runs 16 residues. Per the germline V gene, CDR1 is SGHTA and CDR2 is FQGNSA. The CDR3 DNA reads as TGTGCCAGCAGCTCCGGATCCGTATCTTACACCGGGGAGCTGTTTTTT. Its translation: CASSSGSVSYTGELFF.

This chain links TRBV5-1 with TRBJ2-7; 9 positions match TRBD2. CDR1 SGHRS and CDR2 YFSETQ come from the germline V gene. The CDR3 is made up of 15 amino acids. The V and J ends lost 0 bases and 7 bases, in that order; junction bases with no gene match: 8. The CDR3 is CASSLVGGRAIEQYF. The DNA for the CDR3 is TGCGCCAGCAGCTTGGTAGGCGGGAGGGCCATTGAGCAGTACTTC.

The rearrangement uses TRBV25-1 and TRBJ1-1; a possible D gene is TRBD1 (5 bases). CDR3 length equals 14 residues. Germline V gene data show CDR1 as MGHDK and CDR2 as SYGVNS. The V end was cut by 1 base, the J end by 5 bases, with 11 bases between. CDR3 in amino acids: CASSESLGDTEAFF. CDR3 bases: TGTGCCAGCAGTGAATCCCTAGGGGATACTGAAGCTTTCTTT.

V usage is TRBV5-1 and J usage is TRBJ2-3; D is ambiguous. The CDR3 loop spans 13 amino acids. With 3 bases removed from V and 8 bases from J, the gap between germline ends came to 13 bases. Per germline, CDR1 SGHRS and CDR2 YFSETQ. In DNA, the CDR3 is TGCGCCAGCAGCTCAACCCATGAATTTACGCAGTATTTT. It specifies CASSSTHEFTQYF.

This clonotype was observed a few times. The chain links TRBV12-3 or TRBV12-4 to TRBJ1-1; D gene uncertain. The CDR3 length is 13 residues. V was cut by 4 bases and J by 8 bases, with 14 bases left in between. The CDR3, as DNA: TGTGCCAGCAGTTCCTGGGCCTCACTGGAAGCTTTCTTT. Its translation: CASSSWASLEAFF.

This clonotype was counted only a few times. This chain joins TRBV12-3 or TRBV12-4 and TRBJ2-7, with TRBD1 matching 10 bases. V gave up 6 bases and J gave up 4 bases; unmatched junction bases: 6. This CDR3 has 14 amino acids. The CDR3 loop reads CASSQGQGRYEQYF. CDR3 nucleotides: TGTGCCAGCAGCCAGGGACAGGGGAGGTACGAGCAGTACTTC.

There are many counts of this clonotype. The genes are TRBV7-3 and TRBJ2-3; no reliable D call. The CDR3 has 13 amino acids. V lost 3 bases and J lost 1, with 5 bases in between. Germline V lookup: CDR1 SGHTA, CDR2 FQGTGA. CDR3 protein: CASSFKGTDTQYF. The CDR3 DNA reads as TGTGCCAGCAGCTTCAAGGGCACAGATACGCAGTATTTT. Filled out from reference TRBV7-3 and TRBJ2-3, the complete variable domain reads GAGVSQTPSNKVTEKGKYVELRCDPISGHTALYWYRQSLGQGPEFLIYFQGTGAADDSGLPNDRFFAVRPEGSVSTLKIQRTERGDSAVYLCASSFKGTDTQYFGPGTRLTVL.

This chain uses TRBV7-3 with TRBJ1-2; weak D call: TRBD1 (6 bases). The germline V gene encodes CDR1 SGHTA and CDR2 FQGTGA. This CDR3 contains 15 residues. The V gene lost 5 bases and the J gene lost 6 bases, with 19 bases spanning the gap. The CDR3 DNA sequence: TGTGCCAGCAGCCCGACGCCTGGACAGCCCCATGGCTACACCTTC. Protein: CASSPTPGQPHGYTF.

The chain carries TRBV5-4 and TRBJ2-2; D may be TRBD1 or TRBD2 (5 bases each). The germline V gene encodes CDR1 SGHNT and CDR2 YYREEE (reference sequence). The CDR3 is 16 amino acids. V lost 3 bases to trimming and J lost 2 bases, with 14 bases between them. CDR3 residues: CASSSPGTLNTGELFF. The CDR3, as DNA: TGTGCCAGCAGCTCACCCGGGACCCTCAACACCGGGGAGCTGTTTTTT. The whole variable domain, filled in from reference TRBV5-4 and TRBJ2-2, reads ETGVTQSPTHLIKTRGQQVTLRCSSQSGHNTVSWYQQALGQGPQFIFQYYREEENGRGNFPPRFSGLQFPNYSSELNVNALELDDSALYLCASSSPGTLNTGELFFGEGSRLTVL.

V is TRBV10-3 and J is TRBJ2-5, with D unclear. The germline gives CDR1 ENHRY, CDR2 SYGVKD. V was cut by 3 bases and J by 2 bases, with 10 bases left in between. The CDR3 is 14 amino acids. The CDR3 DNA is TGTGCCATCAGTGATCGGAAATTTCAAGAGACCCAGTACTTC. It translates to CAISDRKFQETQYF.

This clonotype has just a few counts. The chain uses TRBV5-5 and TRBJ2-7, with a tentative D call TRBD2 (6 bases). The ends were cut back, 4 bases at V and 2 bases at J, with 19 bases in the middle. CDR1 and CDR2 (germline): SGHKS, YYEKEE (reference sequence). This CDR3 comprises 16 residues. The CDR3 region has the DNA TGTGCCAGCAGCGCCCTAATGGGAGGCCTGACCTACGAGCAGTACTTC. The encoded protein is CASSALMGGLTYEQYF.

The chain employs TRBV19 and TRBJ1-2; 9 positions match TRBD1. J gave up 4 bases and V 7 bases, and 13 bases lay outside the gene matches. CDR1 is LNHDA, CDR2 SQIVND, per germline (reference sequence). The CDR3 extends over 16 amino acids. CDR3: CASTTPGTGSLYGYTF. Here the CDR3 DNA reads TGTGCCAGTACTACCCCCGGGACAGGGTCCCTCTATGGCTACACCTTC.